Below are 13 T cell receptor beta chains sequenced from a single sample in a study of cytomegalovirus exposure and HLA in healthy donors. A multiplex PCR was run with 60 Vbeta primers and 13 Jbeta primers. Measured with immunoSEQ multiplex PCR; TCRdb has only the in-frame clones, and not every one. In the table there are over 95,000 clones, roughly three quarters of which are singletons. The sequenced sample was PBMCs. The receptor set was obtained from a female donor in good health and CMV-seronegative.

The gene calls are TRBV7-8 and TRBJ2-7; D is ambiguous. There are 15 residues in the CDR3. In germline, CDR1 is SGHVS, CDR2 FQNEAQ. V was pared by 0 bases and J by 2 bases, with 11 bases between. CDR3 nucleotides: TGTGCCAGCAGCTTAGCAGAGGCCCCTACCTACGAGCAGTACTTC. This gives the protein CASSLAEAPTYEQYF.

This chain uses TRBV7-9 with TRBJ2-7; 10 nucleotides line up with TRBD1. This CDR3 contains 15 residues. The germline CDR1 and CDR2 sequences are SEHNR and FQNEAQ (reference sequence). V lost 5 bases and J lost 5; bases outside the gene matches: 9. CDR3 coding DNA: TGTGCCAGCAGCCTCCCGGACAGGGGGATCAACGAGCAGTACTTC. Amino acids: CASSLPDRGINEQYF.

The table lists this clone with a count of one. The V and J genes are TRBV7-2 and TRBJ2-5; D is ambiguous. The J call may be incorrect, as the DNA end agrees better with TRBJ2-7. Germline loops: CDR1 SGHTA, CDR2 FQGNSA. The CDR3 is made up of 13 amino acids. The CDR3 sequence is CASSLETDYEQYF. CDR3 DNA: TGTGCCAGCAGCTTAGAAACAGACTACGAGCAGTACTTC.

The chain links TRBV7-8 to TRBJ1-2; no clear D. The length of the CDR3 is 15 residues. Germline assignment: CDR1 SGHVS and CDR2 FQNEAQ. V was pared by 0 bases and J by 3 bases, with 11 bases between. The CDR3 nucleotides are TGTGCCAGCAGCTTAGCAGGAGACGCCGACTATGGCTACACCTTC. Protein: CASSLAGDADYGYTF.

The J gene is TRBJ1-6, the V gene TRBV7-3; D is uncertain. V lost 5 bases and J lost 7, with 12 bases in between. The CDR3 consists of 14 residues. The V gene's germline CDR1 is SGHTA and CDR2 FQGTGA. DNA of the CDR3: TGTGCCAGCAGCCTCGAGGGATTCAATTCACCCCTCCACTTT. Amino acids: CASSLEGFNSPLHF.

CDR3 DNA: TGTGCCAGTAGTATTAGGACAGCGAACACCGGGGAGCTGTTTTTT. Protein: CASSIRTANTGELFF. The chain is built from TRBV19 and TRBJ2-2, with D perhaps matching TRBD1 (6 bases). V dropped 3 bases and J dropped 0 bases, with 8 bases sitting between them. The CDR3 runs 15 residues. The germline V gene has CDR1 LNHDA and CDR2 SQIVND (reference sequence).

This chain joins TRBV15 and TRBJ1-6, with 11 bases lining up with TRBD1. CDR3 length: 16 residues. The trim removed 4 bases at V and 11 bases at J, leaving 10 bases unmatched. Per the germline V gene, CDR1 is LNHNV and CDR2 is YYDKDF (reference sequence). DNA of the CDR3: TGTGCCACCAGCACCCCGGGACAGGGGGGTCGGCCACCCCTCCACTTT. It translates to CATSTPGQGGRPPLHF.

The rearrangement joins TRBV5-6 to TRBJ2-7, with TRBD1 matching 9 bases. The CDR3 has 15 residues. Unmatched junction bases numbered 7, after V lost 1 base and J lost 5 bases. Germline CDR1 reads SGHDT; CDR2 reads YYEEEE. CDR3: CASSLLNRGRDEQYF. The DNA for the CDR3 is TGTGCCAGCAGCTTGCTTAACAGGGGGCGAGACGAGCAGTACTTC.

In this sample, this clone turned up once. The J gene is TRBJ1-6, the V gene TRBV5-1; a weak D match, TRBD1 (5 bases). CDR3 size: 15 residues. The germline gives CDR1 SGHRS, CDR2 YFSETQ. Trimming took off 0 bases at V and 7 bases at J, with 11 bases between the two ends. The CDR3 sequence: CASSLAQGENSPLHF. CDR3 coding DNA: TGCGCCAGCAGCTTGGCCCAGGGTGAAAATTCACCCCTCCACTTT.

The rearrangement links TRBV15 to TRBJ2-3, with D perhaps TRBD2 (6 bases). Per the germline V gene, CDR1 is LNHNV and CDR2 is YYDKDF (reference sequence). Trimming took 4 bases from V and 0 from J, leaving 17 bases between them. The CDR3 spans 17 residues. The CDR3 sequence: CATSKGTRPPSTDTQYF. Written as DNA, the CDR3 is TGTGCCACCAGCAAAGGGACTCGCCCTCCTAGCACAGATACGCAGTATTTT.

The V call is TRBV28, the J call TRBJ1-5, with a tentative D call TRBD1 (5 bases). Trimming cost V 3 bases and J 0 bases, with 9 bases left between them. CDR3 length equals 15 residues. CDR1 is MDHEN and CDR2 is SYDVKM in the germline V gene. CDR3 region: CASSLGHYSNQPQHF. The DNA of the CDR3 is TGTGCCAGCAGTTTGGGGCACTATAGCAATCAGCCCCAGCATTTT.

The CDR3: CASSADRGNTEAFF. The CDR3 nucleotides are TGTGCCAGCAGTGCGGACAGGGGGAACACTGAAGCTTTCTTT. This chain connects TRBV2 to TRBJ1-1, with 9 bases that match TRBD1. Unmatched junction bases numbered 1, after V lost 4 bases and J lost 1 base. In germline, CDR1 is SNHLY, CDR2 FYNNEI. The CDR3 extends over 14 amino acids.

The CDR3 sequence: CASSLGRGTGELFF. The CDR3 DNA follows: TGTGCCAGCAGCTTAGGCAGGGGTACCGGGGAGCTGTTTTTT. This sequence joins TRBV11-2 and TRBJ2-2; D might be TRBD1 (6 bases). CDR3 length equals 14 residues. Germline-derived CDR1 and CDR2 are SGHAT and FQNNGV. V shed 1 base and J shed 5 bases, with 8 bases lying between them.